The 6 T cell receptor beta chains in this list originate from one sample, sequenced in a study of cytomegalovirus exposure and HLA in healthy donors. 60 Vbeta and 13 Jbeta primers were used in PCR. The protocol was immunoSEQ multiplex PCR, while the TCRdb copy is restricted to in-frame clones and leaves out a portion. Of 200,000 to 250,000 clones in the sample, around 80% were seen once. The sequencing input was PBMCs. Source of these receptors: a man younger than 35 in good health and CMV-seronegative.

V gene TRBV19 combines with J gene TRBJ2-7; TRBD2 matches at 9 bases. J lost 4 bases, V lost 11 bases, and 9 bases had no gene match. Germline CDR1 and CDR2: LNHDA and SQIVND (reference sequence). The CDR3 spans 13 residues. The CDR3 nucleotides are TGTGCCTCTGGGGCGGGAGGGCCGTACGAGCAGTACTTC. Its protein is CASGAGGPYEQYF.

This clone was counted a few times. The chain combines TRBV5-4 with TRBJ2-7, with 14 bases that match TRBD2. Germline V gene lookup returns CDR1 SGHNT and CDR2 YYREEE (reference sequence). This CDR3 comprises 15 residues. J was trimmed by 2 bases and V by 7 bases; bases with no gene match: 5. The CDR3 here is CASGTSGRGPYEQYF. The CDR3 DNA is TGTGCCAGCGGGACTAGCGGGAGAGGCCCCTACGAGCAGTACTTC.

The chain couples TRBV7-8 to TRBJ1-5; D unclear. Between the trimmed V and J ends, which lost 5 bases and 2 bases, there was a span of 13 bases. CDR1 is SGHVS and CDR2 is FQNEAQ in the germline V gene. CDR3 length: 15 residues. In DNA form, the CDR3 reads TGTGCCAGCAGCCTACGGGCGGGTGGCAATCAGCCCCAGCATTTT. As protein: CASSLRAGGNQPQHF.

This clone was picked up one time. The chain combines TRBV6-1 with TRBJ2-3; possible D gene TRBD1, 5 bases. CDR3 size: 14 residues. CDR1 MNHNS and CDR2 SASEGT come from the germline V gene. Trimming stripped 11 bases from V and 0 bases from J, with 15 bases between. CDR3 sequence (DNA): TGTGCCTCCAAACAGGCGGTAAGCACAGATACGCAGTATTTT. Translating gives CASKQAVSTDTQYF.

V gene TRBV6-4 combines with J gene TRBJ2-2; 8 bases match TRBD1. The CDR3 spans 14 residues. V lost 6 bases to trimming and J lost 3 bases; unmatched junction nucleotides: 3. Per germline, CDR1 MRHNA and CDR2 SNTAGT. CDR3: CASSLTGDTGELFF. The CDR3 DNA sequence: TGTGCCAGCAGCCTGACAGGGGACACCGGGGAGCTGTTTTTT.

Comments on this clone: Other DNA sequences within the sample encode an identical CDR3. The genes are TRBV18 and TRBJ2-5; 7 nucleotides line up with TRBD1. Trimming cost V 6 bases and J 2 bases; bases outside gene matches: 3. This CDR3 is 13 amino acids long. Germline values: CDR1 KGHSH, CDR2 LQKENI. CDR3 amino acids: CASSPGQQETQYF. The CDR3 DNA reads as TGTGCCAGCTCGCCGGGACAGCAAGAGACCCAGTACTTC.